This TCR beta chain was sequenced for a study of T-cell reconstitution after alpha-beta-depleted transplantation in children. General study results and limits: A year post-transplant, T-cell counts and diversity derived mostly from newly produced T cells. Alpha-beta T cells present about two months after transplant were reported to originate from several hundred expanded graft clones. For some patients, TCRbeta diversity was high at day 60 because of recipient T cells and thymic progenitors that survived.

Unique molecular identifiers were incorporated into the prepared TCRbeta library. TCRdb used MiXCR to reprocess the PCR reads, holding one entry per CDR3 protein. This sample has about 160,000 distinct CDR3 sequences, with around 10% found just once. The V and J ends lost 0 bases and 6 bases respectively, with 26 bases between them. This CDR3 comprises 20 residues. Germline CDR1 reads SGHDN; CDR2 reads FVKESK. This clonotype occurred many times. The antigen remains undetermined. This TCR was recovered from a boy aged 2 to 10 with acute myeloid leukemia, due to receive a stem cell transplant. Sequenced here: PBMCs, sampled before TCRalphabeta/CD19-depleted stem cell transplant. The chain links TRBV14 to TRBJ1-4; D is possibly TRBD1 (6 bases). This chain's CDR3 is CASSQEGQFPDLLSHEKLFF. In DNA form, the CDR3 reads TGTGCCAGCAGCCAAGAGGGACAATTTCCGGATCTCTTGAGTCATGAAAAACTGTTTTTT.